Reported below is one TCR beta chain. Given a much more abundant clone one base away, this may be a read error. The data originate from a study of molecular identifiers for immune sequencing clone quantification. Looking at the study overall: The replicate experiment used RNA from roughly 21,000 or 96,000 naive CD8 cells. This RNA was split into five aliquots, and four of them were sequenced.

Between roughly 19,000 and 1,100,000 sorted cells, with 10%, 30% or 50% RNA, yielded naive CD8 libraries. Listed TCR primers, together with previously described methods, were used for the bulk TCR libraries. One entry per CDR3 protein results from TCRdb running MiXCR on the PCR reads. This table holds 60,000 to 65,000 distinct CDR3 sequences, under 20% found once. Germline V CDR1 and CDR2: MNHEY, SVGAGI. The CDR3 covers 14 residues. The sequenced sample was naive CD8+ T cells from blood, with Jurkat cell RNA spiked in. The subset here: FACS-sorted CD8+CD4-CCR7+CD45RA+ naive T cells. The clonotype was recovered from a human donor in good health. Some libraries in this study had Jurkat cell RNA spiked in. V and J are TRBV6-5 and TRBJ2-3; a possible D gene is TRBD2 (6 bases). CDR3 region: CAGSVSPEGDTQYF. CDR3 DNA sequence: TGTGCCGGCAGCGTTAGCCCGGAGGGAGATACGCAGTATTTT.